This is a list of T cell receptor beta chains from one sample in a study of cytotoxic CD8 clonotypes in ibrutinib-treated CLL. Clones were sequenced by immunoSEQ multiplex PCR, and TCRdb holds only the in-frame ones, with some missing. The sample holds fewer than 300,000 clones, around 69% seen once. The sequencing here drew on PBMCs, taken at disease progression, from a patient treated with ibrutinib. These TCRs come from a human donor with chronic lymphocytic leukemia. The CDR3 runs from the conserved cysteine through the conserved F or W. The D gene is left open where the match is weak. The size field is filled for only some rows; it gives once, few, many or a size class.

CDR3 DNA: TGTGCCAGCAGCGGGACAGATCATAGCTTCTACGAGCAGTACTTC
CDR3 protein: CASSGTDHSFYEQYF
J gene: TRBJ2-7
D gene: TRBD1
V gene: TRBV2
clone size: .

CDR3 DNA: TGTGCCAGCAGTGAAGCGCTTAGCCGCTACGAGCAGTACTTC
CDR3 protein: CASSEALSRYEQYF
J gene: TRBJ2-7
D gene: .
V gene: TRBV6-1
clone size: .

CDR3 DNA: TGTGCTAGTGGCCCAGGGTCCTCTTACGAGCAGTACTTC
CDR3 protein: CASGPGSSYEQYF
J gene: TRBJ2-7
D gene: .
V gene: TRBV12-5
clone size: .

CDR3 DNA: TGTGCCAGCAGGAGCTCTGGAAACACCATATATTTT
CDR3 protein: CASRSSGNTIYF
J gene: TRBJ1-3
D gene: .
V gene: TRBV28
clone size: .

CDR3 DNA: TGTGCCAGCAGTTTAGTTGTTGGTCAGCCCCAGCATTTT
CDR3 protein: CASSLVVGQPQHF
J gene: TRBJ1-5
D gene: .
V gene: TRBV28
clone size: .

CDR3 DNA: TGTGCCAGCCAGGGTAGTGGCTACACCTTC
CDR3 protein: CASQGSGYTF
J gene: TRBJ1-2
D gene: .
V gene: TRBV2
clone size: few

CDR3 DNA: TGTGCCAGCAGCTTAGGACTAGCGGGAGGCGAGCAGTACTTC
CDR3 protein: CASSLGLAGGEQYF
J gene: TRBJ2-7
D gene: TRBD2
V gene: TRBV11-3
clone size: .

CDR3 DNA: TGCAGTGCTAGGCACGAGTACGAGCAGTACTTC
CDR3 protein: CSARHEYEQYF
J gene: TRBJ2-7
D gene: .
V gene: TRBV20-1
clone size: .

CDR3 DNA: TGTGCCAGCAGGGCGAACAGGGGGTCCCTCCTTTTAGGCTACACCTTC
CDR3 protein: CASRANRGSLLLGYTF
J gene: TRBJ1-2
D gene: TRBD1
V gene: TRBV25-1
clone size: few

CDR3 DNA: TGCAGCGTTGAAGATCCTTCTTATCTTAGCACAGATACGCAGTATTTT
CDR3 protein: CSVEDPSYLSTDTQYF
J gene: TRBJ2-3
D gene: .
V gene: TRBV29-1
clone size: .

CDR3 DNA: TGTGCCATCAGTGCCTCGTCCGTCGGGGGCTCAGGTAAAGAGACCCAGTACTTC
CDR3 protein: CAISASSVGGSGKETQYF
J gene: TRBJ2-5
D gene: .
V gene: TRBV10-3
clone size: .

CDR3 DNA: TGTGCCAGCAGCTCGGGACTAGCGGGCTCGAACGAGCAGTACTTC
CDR3 protein: CASSSGLAGSNEQYF
J gene: TRBJ2-7
D gene: TRBD2
V gene: TRBV7-3
clone size: .

CDR3 DNA: TGCGCCAGCAGCCAAGATTCTTTGGGGATCCAGTACTTC
CDR3 protein: CASSQDSLGIQYF
J gene: TRBJ2-5
D gene: .
V gene: TRBV4-1
clone size: .